This entry concerns a single T cell receptor (beta chain). Its antigen is not yet known. No qualities accompany the bases; no much larger clone lies one base away. This record comes from a study of shared clonotypes between healthy human individuals (dated by TCRdb to the early 2020s). Turning to the overall study: The cohort comprised two women and a few men aged 18 to 49 years. For each donor, CD4 naive and CD4 memory were each run on three plates, CD8 naive on two plates, and CD8 memory on one plate. The study deeply sequenced blood TCR repertoires of 5 or 6 healthy adults to estimate repertoire size and the extent of clonotype sharing between individuals. Different laboratories and diverse techniques were used to prepare libraries and sequence TCR repertoires, to increase sequencing depth and limit assay-specific biases. Between about 0.9 and 10 billion PBMCs per donor were obtained by leukapheresis.

The donors were healthy, HIV-negative adults with no recently reported acute infections or vaccinations. Every donor was a Caucasian adult living in Nashville, Tennessee, USA. Magnetic negative selection was used to enrich CD4+ T cells, after which naive cells were positively selected on CD45RA and the negative fraction became the memory subset. After blood collection by leukapheresis, PBMCs were isolated using Ficoll-Histopaque density gradient centrifugation and then cryopreserved in the vapor phase of liquid nitrogen. Analytical flow cytometry was used to check the purity and quantity of each magnetically sorted T cell population. Genomic DNA was isolated from every sorted fraction and measured by UV absorbance on a Nanodrop 2000c. Using the deep immunoSEQ assay, TCR CDR3 regions were amplified from genomic DNA by multiplex PCR. Extracted genomic DNA from each cell subset was distributed evenly across all wells of several immunoSEQ 96-well plates, and each plate was treated as a replicate. For sorted subsets, approximately 210 ng genomic DNA, equal to tens of thousands of T cell genomes, was loaded into each replicate PCR. Purified libraries were measured with a Qubit 3.0 fluorometer, size-checked on a Bioanalyzer 2100, and measured again with the KAPA Library Quantification kit. A separate single-read 150-cycle Illumina NextSeq 550 flow cell was used to sequence each immunoSEQ 96-well plate. Under the source paper's analysis protocol: The immunoSEQ output contained only junctional sequences without quality scores, so filtering could not match that applied to full-length reads. To assign V/J genes and CDR3, sequences were annotated using PyIR, a Python wrapper for IgBLAST v1.9, with IMGT germline references. Any read was removed if the V/J assignment was weak (E-value above 1e-6), the CDR3 was missing, or the read contained stop codons, out-of-frame junctions, or ambiguous translated residues. A V3J clonotype was defined by an identical inferred V gene, J gene, and CDR3 amino acid sequence. The percentage overlap between two repertoires was calculated by dividing the number of shared unique clonotypes by the size of the smaller repertoire. Three approaches were used to assess repertoire richness: RTK rarefaction, the Chao1 estimator, and Recon v2.1 estimates of unobserved clonotypes. Generation probabilities were computed with OLGA for all TCRbeta clonotypes obtained by the gDNA method from several donors. Imported from immuneACCESS, the table was reduced by TCRdb to in-frame sequences with V and J called. These copies leave out some clones; in studies compared against another copy, an unresolved V gene accounts for under half, and the cause of the remainder is not known. V and J calls plus clone size are reproduced from that table; the DNA served to infer D and trimming. The sample includes over a million clones, with around 78% observed a single time. Roughly 0.65% of the sample lies in the top ten.

The investigation overall reported the following: Based on pairwise subsampling, the degree of clonotype sharing among donors was expected to be affected by sequencing depth. Rarefaction of sorted-subset datasets indicated incomplete sequencing despite the large sequencing depth. Because the study included a small number of donors, the genetic and exposure-history diversity represented was limited. Compared with non-shared clonotypes, clonotypes shared by all four sorted-subset donors had higher generation probabilities. Naive subsets generally had larger estimated clonotype richness than memory subsets. Only blood was sampled, and tissue TCR repertoires likely differ from those in blood. About 5% of naive CD4, around 3.5% of naive CD8, around 2.3% of memory CD4, and 0.35% to 0.5% of memory CD8 clonotypes were shared across several donors.

Measured from the cysteine to the phenylalanine, the CDR3 is 13 residues long. Only CDR3 DNA is held: 39 bases, read in frame from base 1. Between the V and J ends, shortened by 7 bases and 3 bases respectively, the junction contains 11 bases. CDR1 and CDR2 are drawn from the germline V gene (reference sequence): SGHNT, YYREEE. The sequenced sample was memory CD4+ T cells from PBMCs. According to the study, the label for this sample's cell subset or site signals: CD45RA-negative fraction. The receptor was derived from a young man in good health. Some clones in this sample may be carry-over from other donors' samples. The rearranged chain carries TRBV5-4 and TRBJ2-1, with TRBD2 perhaps the D gene, on 5 matching bases. Read as DNA, the sequence is TGTGCCAGCCGGGGTGGGGTCTACAATGAGCAGTTCTTC. It specifies CASRGGVYNEQFF.